The 31 T cell receptor beta chains reported below all come from one sample, sequenced in a study of cytomegalovirus exposure and HLA in healthy donors. The assay was immunoSEQ multiplex PCR, and TCRdb's table has in-frame clones only and misses some. This sample carries over 90,000 clones, 85% to 95% of them seen once, and the ten largest clones take approximately 1%. The sample was PBMCs. These receptors came from a woman under 30 in good health and CMV-seronegative.

J is TRBJ1-5 and V is TRBV5-6; D ambiguous. Germline values: CDR1 SGHDT, CDR2 YYEEEE. V was shortened by 0 bases and J by 0 bases, with 7 bases between the two germline ends. This CDR3 is built from 15 residues. CDR3 amino acids: CASSLGGVSNQPQHF. CDR3 coding DNA: TGTGCCAGCAGCTTGGGAGGCGTTAGCAATCAGCCCCAGCATTTT.

The gene calls are TRBV5-5 and TRBJ1-1, with a tentative D call TRBD1 (6 bases). V was shortened by 0 bases and J by 2 bases, with 8 bases between the two germline ends. This CDR3 comprises 14 residues. In germline, CDR1 is SGHKS, CDR2 YYEKEE (reference sequence). CDR3 nucleotide sequence: TGTGCCAGCAGCTTGGGGACAGCAAACACTGAAGCTTTCTTT. Protein product: CASSLGTANTEAFF.

The chain combines TRBV4-3 with TRBJ1-1; 9 nucleotides agree with TRBD1. Germline-derived CDR1 and CDR2 are LGHNA and YSLEER. V dropped 8 bases and J dropped 4; count of bases not matched to a gene: 5. The CDR3 sequence is 13 residues long. The CDR3 DNA reads TGCGCCAGCGGGTTGGACAGGGGCACTGAAGCTTTCTTT. This sequence encodes CASGLDRGTEAFF.

The V call is TRBV5-4, the J call TRBJ2-7; TRBD2 is a possible D gene (6 bases). CDR1 SGHNT and CDR2 YYREEE come from the germline V gene (reference sequence). V lost 0 bases and J 5 bases, leaving 6 bases between the germline ends. The CDR3 totals 12 residues. The chain's CDR3 is CASSLAGDEQYF. Here the CDR3 DNA reads TGTGCCAGCAGCTTGGCGGGGGACGAGCAGTACTTC. Full variable domain (missing parts from reference TRBV5-4 and TRBJ2-7): ETGVTQSPTHLIKTRGQQVTLRCSSQSGHNTVSWYQQALGQGPQFIFQYYREEENGRGNFPPRFSGLQFPNYSSELNVNALELDDSALYLCASSLAGDEQYFGPGTRLTVT.

The V gene is TRBV6-5, the J gene TRBJ1-1; 8 bases are shared with TRBD1. Germline assignment: CDR1 MNHEY and CDR2 SVGAGI. The CDR3 is 15 amino acids. Trimming removed 5 bases from V and 6 bases from J; junction bases left unmatched: 11. The CDR3 sequence: CASSRSRGRGAEAFF. The CDR3 DNA follows: TGTGCCAGCAGTAGATCCAGGGGGCGCGGGGCTGAAGCTTTCTTT.

The chain joins TRBV28 to TRBJ2-7; TRBD1 aligns across 7 bases. Germline V gives CDR1 MDHEN, CDR2 SYDVKM. The V gene end was trimmed by 8 bases and the J gene end by 3 bases; junction bases not matched to a gene: 13. CDR3 length: 15 residues. The CDR3 reads CASGLSGGGGYEQYF. The CDR3 DNA sequence: TGTGCCAGCGGCCTATCAGGGGGTGGAGGCTACGAGCAGTACTTC.

V gene TRBV5-1 combines with J gene TRBJ1-2; D remains ambiguous. The V end was cut by 0 bases, the J end by 10 bases, with 13 bases between. The CDR3 runs to 13 residues. Per germline, CDR1 SGHRS and CDR2 YFSETQ. The CDR3: CASSLEPQRPYTF. The CDR3 nucleotides read TGCGCCAGCAGCTTGGAACCACAGAGACCCTACACCTTC.

The chain joins TRBV5-4 to TRBJ2-2, with 12 bases aligning to TRBD2. Losses at the gene ends were 2 bases for V and 6 bases for J; bases not matched to a gene: 11. CDR1 and CDR2 from the germline V gene are SGHNT and YYREEE (reference sequence). The CDR3 covers 18 residues. In nucleotides, the CDR3 is TGTGCCAGCAGCTTCAAACGACCTAGCGGGAGGGGGGCCGGGGAGCTGTTTTTT. Protein sequence: CASSFKRPSGRGAGELFF.

The gene calls are TRBV9 and TRBJ2-3; D not resolved. CDR3 length: 14 residues. V was trimmed by 4 bases and J by 0 bases, leaving 9 bases between them. Germline CDR1 is SGDLS and CDR2 is YYNGEE. The CDR3 nucleotides are TGTGCCAGCAGCCCCCCCGTCAGCACAGATACGCAGTATTTT. Residues: CASSPPVSTDTQYF.

The rearrangement joins TRBV30 to TRBJ1-2; D is perhaps TRBD1 (6 bases). Trimming took 2 bases from V and 8 from J, leaving 15 bases between them. CDR1 and CDR2 (germline): GTSNPN, SVGIG (reference sequence). CDR3 size: 13 residues. The CDR3 DNA reads TGTGCCTGGAGTCGGTGGGGGCGGGAGGGCTACACCTTC. Translated: CAWSRWGREGYTF.

This clone occurred once. This chain uses TRBV4-1 with TRBJ1-1; possible D gene TRBD1, 6 bases. Trimming left V 0 bases short and J 6 bases short, with 20 bases between. This CDR3 contains 17 residues. The germline V gene encodes CDR1 MGHRA and CDR2 YSYEKL. CDR3 bases: TGCGCCAGCAGCCAAGATACGGCGGGGGCCTTTAACGCTGAAGCTTTCTTT. Translation: CASSQDTAGAFNAEAFF.

The chain combines TRBV29-1 with TRBJ1-1; perhaps TRBD1 as D (6 bases). The CDR3 has 12 residues. Germline-derived CDR1 and CDR2 are SQVTM and ANQGSEA. The V gene lost 4 bases and the J gene lost 6 bases, with 12 bases spanning the gap. The CDR3 sequence is CSVVVRGPEAFF. The CDR3 DNA follows: TGCAGCGTTGTTGTCAGGGGCCCTGAAGCTTTCTTT.

The V call is TRBV9, the J call TRBJ2-3; D is perhaps TRBD2 (7 bases). CDR3 size: 17 residues. V dropped 1 base and J dropped 2 bases, with 17 bases sitting between them. CDR1 SGDLS and CDR2 YYNGEE come from the germline V gene. CDR3 sequence: CASSVFQRGGNTDTQYF. The DNA for the CDR3 is TGTGCCAGCAGCGTATTCCAGAGGGGGGGGAACACAGATACGCAGTATTTT.

This chain links TRBV9 with TRBJ2-7, with D perhaps matching TRBD2 (6 bases). V was pared by 4 bases and J by 2 bases, with 19 bases between. Germline assignment: CDR1 SGDLS and CDR2 YYNGEE. CDR3 size: 16 residues. CDR3 sequence reads: CASSPEVRGLPYEQYF. The DNA of the CDR3 is TGTGCCAGCAGCCCAGAGGTGCGGGGACTCCCCTACGAGCAGTACTTC. Based on the CDR3 plus reference TRBV9 and TRBJ2-7, the full variable domain is DSGVTQTPKHLITATGQRVTLRCSPRSGDLSVYWYQQSLDQGLQFLIQYYNGEERAKGNILERFSAQQFPDLHSELNLSSLELGDSALYFCASSPEVRGLPYEQYFGPGTRLTVT.

This clone was recorded only once. In nucleotides, the CDR3 is TGTGCCAGCAGCATCACCCAGGGAACCGGGGAGCTGTTTTTT. Protein sequence: CASSITQGTGELFF. V usage is TRBV9 and J usage is TRBJ2-2; a weak D match, TRBD1 (5 bases). Germline V gene sequence: CDR1 SGDLS, CDR2 YYNGEE. The CDR3 extends over 14 amino acids. Trimming pared 4 bases from V and 5 bases from J, leaving 12 bases between.

V is TRBV27 and J is TRBJ2-7; maybe TRBD1 (5 bases). Germline loops: CDR1 MNHEY, CDR2 SMNVEV (reference sequence). The CDR3 totals 13 residues. V shed 7 bases and J shed 0 bases, with 10 bases lying between them. DNA for the CDR3: TGTGCCAGCACGCAGGGAAGCTCCTACGAGCAGTACTTC. Its translation: CASTQGSSYEQYF.

The V gene is TRBV7-9, the J gene TRBJ2-1; TRBD2 aligns across 11 bases. Germline trimming cut 2 bases from V and 8 bases from J; bases unmatched to any gene: 8. The germline V gene has CDR1 SEHNR and CDR2 FQNEAQ (reference sequence). The CDR3 loop spans 16 amino acids. CDR3 coding DNA: TGTGCCAGCAGCTTAAGGGTTAGCGGGGGGGCCGATGAGCAGTTCTTC. Residues: CASSLRVSGGADEQFF.

This chain links TRBV5-1 with TRBJ2-7; 9 positions agree with TRBD1. Germline V CDR1 and CDR2: SGHRS, YFSETQ. V dropped 0 bases and J dropped 5; count of bases not matched to a gene: 9. The CDR3 consists of 16 residues. CDR3 protein: CASSLDLTGGSDEQYF. The CDR3 DNA is TGCGCCAGCAGCTTGGATTTGACAGGGGGTTCGGACGAGCAGTACTTC.

This clone showed up just a few times. The chain recombines TRBV9 with TRBJ1-1; TRBD1 is a possible D gene (6 bases). The CDR3 runs 15 residues. Germline lookup yields CDR1 SGDLS and CDR2 YYNGEE. The V end lost 4 bases, the J end lost 0 bases, and 13 bases lay between the germline ends. The CDR3 region has the DNA TGTGCCAGCAGCTTCGGACAGAGGATGAACACTGAAGCTTTCTTT. Translating gives CASSFGQRMNTEAFF.

The chain uses TRBV9 and TRBJ1-1; D uncertain. The V gene lost 0 bases and the J gene lost 5 bases, with 14 bases spanning the gap. CDR1 and CDR2 from the germline V gene are SGDLS and YYNGEE. The CDR3 is made up of 15 amino acids. The CDR3 sequence is CASSVAWQDQTEAFF. CDR3 nucleotides: TGTGCCAGCAGCGTAGCATGGCAGGATCAAACTGAAGCTTTCTTT.

This clone was observed once. The rearrangement uses TRBV5-1 and TRBJ1-2; 7 nucleotides match TRBD1. Germline assignment: CDR1 SGHRS and CDR2 YFSETQ. The V gene end was trimmed by 1 base and the J gene end by 8 bases; junction bases not matched to a gene: 11. The CDR3 has 15 amino acids. The CDR3 nucleotides are TGCGCCAGCAGCTTGCCCGACAGGGCGGGTTCCGGCTACACCTTC. The encoded protein is CASSLPDRAGSGYTF.

V is TRBV30 and J is TRBJ1-5, with 7 bases aligning to TRBD1. Looked up from germline, CDR1 is GTSNPN and CDR2 is SVGIG (reference sequence). This CDR3 contains 13 residues. V was clipped by 3 bases and J by 5 bases; unmatched bases: 4. The CDR3 DNA reads as TGTGCCTGGAGCGGGACAGAATATCAGCCCCAGCATTTT. It encodes CAWSGTEYQPQHF.

The chain joins TRBV30 to TRBJ2-7; the match to TRBD1 covers 11 bases. Per the germline V gene, CDR1 is GTSNPN and CDR2 is SVGIG (reference sequence). The CDR3 has 12 residues. The V gene end was trimmed by 5 bases and the J gene end by 5 bases; junction bases not matched to a gene: 2. The CDR3 region has the DNA TGTGCCTGGGGACAGGGGGCGAACGAGCAGTACTTC. Its protein product is CAWGQGANEQYF.

V is TRBV6-6 and J is TRBJ2-7; possibly TRBD1 for D (5 bases). The CDR3 runs 14 residues. The germline V and J ends were trimmed by 4 bases and 4 bases, with 14 bases remaining between them. Germline CDR1 is MNHNY and CDR2 is SVGAGI (reference sequence). The chain's CDR3 is CASSSTELGYEQYF. DNA for the CDR3: TGTGCCAGCAGTTCGACAGAACTTGGGTACGAGCAGTACTTC.

The CDR3 reads CASSQSLTGVTGELFF. CDR3 nucleotides: TGTGCCAGCAGCCAGAGCCTGACAGGGGTTACCGGGGAGCTGTTTTTT. The chain joins TRBV7-8 to TRBJ2-2; TRBD1 aligns across 8 bases. J lost 5 bases, V lost 5 bases, and 10 bases had no gene match. CDR3 length equals 16 residues. The germline CDR1 and CDR2 sequences are SGHVS and FQNEAQ.

V gene TRBV9 combines with J gene TRBJ1-5; TRBD1 aligns across 7 bases. J was trimmed by 2 bases and V by 4 bases; bases with no gene match: 9. Germline-derived CDR1 and CDR2 are SGDLS and YYNGEE. This CDR3 has 16 amino acids. DNA of the CDR3: TGTGCCAGCAGCCCGACGGACAGGTGGGGCAATCAGCCCCAGCATTTT. Protein sequence: CASSPTDRWGNQPQHF.

The rearrangement links TRBV10-3 to TRBJ1-5; 8 bases fit TRBD1. The length of the CDR3 is 16 residues. The trim removed 2 bases at V and 2 bases at J, leaving 5 bases unmatched. Germline V gene sequence: CDR1 ENHRY, CDR2 SYGVKD. The CDR3 reads CAISEPPDRGNQPQHF. CDR3 sequence (DNA): TGTGCCATCAGTGAGCCCCCGGACAGGGGCAATCAGCCCCAGCATTTT.

The chain recombines TRBV7-3 with TRBJ2-3; D gene uncertain. V lost 5 bases, J lost 0 bases, and 15 bases lay in between. The CDR3 is 16 amino acids. CDR1 SGHTA and CDR2 FQGTGA come from the germline V gene. The CDR3 nucleotides read TGTGCCAGCAGCGTTTTACCAGGCCTCAGCACAGATACGCAGTATTTT. Translating it yields CASSVLPGLSTDTQYF.

The gene calls are TRBV5-1 and TRBJ1-1, with D perhaps TRBD1 (6 bases). V gave up 2 bases and J gave up 0 bases, with 14 bases separating them. CDR1 SGHRS and CDR2 YFSETQ come from the germline V gene. The CDR3 extends over 16 amino acids. DNA for the CDR3: TGCGCCAGCAGCTTAACCGGGACAAGTATGAACACTGAAGCTTTCTTT. It is translated as CASSLTGTSMNTEAFF.

The chain has TRBV7-9 and TRBJ1-4; 9 nucleotides line up with TRBD1. Trimming took 5 bases from V and 4 from J; bases not matched to a gene: 5. Germline lookup yields CDR1 SEHNR and CDR2 FQNEAQ (reference sequence). The CDR3 spans 15 residues. The CDR3 bases are TGTGCCAGCAGCCCAGCGGGACAGGGTAATGAAAAACTGTTTTTT. Its protein is CASSPAGQGNEKLFF.

This chain connects TRBV30 to TRBJ1-4; TRBD1 matches at 7 bases. The CDR3 covers 13 residues. Germline CDR1 and CDR2: GTSNPN and SVGIG (reference sequence). With V trimmed by 2 bases and J by 7 bases, 4 bases remained unmatched. The CDR3 DNA sequence: TGTGCCTGGAGTCAGGGGGTTGGTGAAAAACTGTTTTTT. Its protein is CAWSQGVGEKLFF.